The following is a T cell receptor (beta chain) sequence with its context. Its antigen is not identified. The CDR3 is 16 amino acids. From germline, CDR1 is SGHRS and CDR2 YFSETQ. The data were taken from a study of T cells expressing NK-cell markers. About the study: Eight donors were sequenced, seven testing HCMV-seropositive and one testing seronegative. General study points: Each of about 6 donors carried dominant NKG2C+ clonotypes accounting for roughly 1.0-8% of CD8+ T cells.

UMIs accompanied the 5'RACE template switching by which TCR beta cDNA was made. For each CDR3 protein, TCRdb gives one entry from its re-call of the 5' RACE reads, without DNA. Its clone listing holds about 460,000 distinct CDR3 sequences. The chain is built from TRBV5-1 and TRBJ2-1; TCRdb's D call of TRBD2 is untestable without DNA. Sequenced: blood T cells: a sorted CD56 or NKG2C T cell subset, CD4+ or CD8+ T cells, or bulk PBMC T cells (not recorded which). The sequence was collected from a woman between 45 and 65 years old in good health. Here the CDR3 reads CASRPAGGRSYNEQFF.